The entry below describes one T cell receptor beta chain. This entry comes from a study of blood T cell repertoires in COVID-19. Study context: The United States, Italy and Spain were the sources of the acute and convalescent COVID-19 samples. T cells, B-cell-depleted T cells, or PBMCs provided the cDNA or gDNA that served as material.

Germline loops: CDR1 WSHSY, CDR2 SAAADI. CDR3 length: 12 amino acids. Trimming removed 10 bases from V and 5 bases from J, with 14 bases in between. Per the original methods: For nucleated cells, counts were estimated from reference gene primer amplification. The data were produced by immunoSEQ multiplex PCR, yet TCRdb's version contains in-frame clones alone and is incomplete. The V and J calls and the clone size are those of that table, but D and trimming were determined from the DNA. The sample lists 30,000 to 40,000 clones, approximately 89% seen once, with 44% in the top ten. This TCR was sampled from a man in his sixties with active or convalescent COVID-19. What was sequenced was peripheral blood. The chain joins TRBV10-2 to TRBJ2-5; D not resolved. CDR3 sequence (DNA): TGCGCCACCGGTCCTCGACTGGAGACCCAGTACTTC. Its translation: CATGPRLETQYF.